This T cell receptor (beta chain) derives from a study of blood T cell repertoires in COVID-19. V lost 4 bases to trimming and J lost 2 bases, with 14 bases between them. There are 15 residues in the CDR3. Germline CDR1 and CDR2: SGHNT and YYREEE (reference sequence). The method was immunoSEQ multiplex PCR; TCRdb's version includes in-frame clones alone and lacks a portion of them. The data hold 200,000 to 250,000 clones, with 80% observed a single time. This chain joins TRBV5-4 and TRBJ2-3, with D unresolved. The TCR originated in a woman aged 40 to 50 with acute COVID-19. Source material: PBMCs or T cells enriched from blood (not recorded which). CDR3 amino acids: CASSAMRGSTDTQYF. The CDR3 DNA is TGTGCCAGCAGCGCGATGAGAGGCTCCACAGATACGCAGTATTTT.